The text below deals with one T cell receptor beta chain. The CDR3 has 17 residues. Germline-derived CDR1 and CDR2 are LNHDA and SQIVND (reference sequence). This sample is drawn from a study of T cells in Graves' hyperthyroidism and ophthalmopathy. TCR beta CDR3 sequences were amplified from RNA transcripts. With the HTBI primer set, the TCR CDR3 went through a first round of RT-PCR. Each CDR3 protein is one row after TCRdb ran MiXCR on the multiplex PCR reads. The data contain 92,000 or so distinct CDR3 sequences, about 51% of them singletons. The rearrangement joins TRBV19 to TRBJ1-1, with TRBD1 identical over 10 bases. Input material: blood. The sequence was collected from a woman in her thirties or forties with Graves' hyperthyroidism. This chain's CDR3 is CARDPPGDRGSNTEAFF. The CDR3 DNA reads as TGTGCTAGAGATCCACCAGGGGACAGGGGCTCAAACACTGAAGCTTTCTTT.